The 2 T cell receptor beta chains below were found in one sample sequenced in a study of blood T cell repertoires in COVID-19. The assay was immunoSEQ multiplex PCR, and TCRdb's table has in-frame clones only and misses some. The sample consists of 300,000 or so clones, just under 90% of them appearing once. Specimen: peripheral blood. The receptors here all came from a woman aged 40 to 55 with acute or convalescent COVID-19.

The V and J genes are TRBV4-1 and TRBJ1-6, with no clear D. The CDR3 totals 16 residues. The ends were cut back, 0 bases at V and 2 bases at J, with 8 bases in the middle. Germline V gene sequence: CDR1 MGHRA, CDR2 YSYEKL. This chain's CDR3 is CASSQERPAYNSPLHF. The CDR3 DNA sequence: TGCGCCAGCAGCCAAGAGCGTCCTGCCTATAATTCACCCCTCCACTTT.

The chain carries TRBV25-1 and TRBJ1-1, with TRBD1 identical over 8 bases. Trimming removed 3 bases from V and 0 bases from J; junction bases left unmatched: 0. Per germline, CDR1 MGHDK and CDR2 SYGVNS. This CDR3 region has 14 residues. The CDR3 coding sequence is TGTGCCAGCAGTGACAGGGGGCTGAACACTGAAGCTTTCTTT. Protein product: CASSDRGLNTEAFF.